This is a list of T cell receptor beta chains from one sample in a study of human T cells and chemical hapten exposure. In TCRdb, the RACE reads were re-called with MiXCR into one record per CDR3 protein. Of around 120,000 distinct CDR3 sequences in the sample, approximately 11% were seen once. Sample: whole blood, taken in connection with sensitization to the hapten diphenylcyclopropenone (DPC). The source of these receptors is a woman in her 40s with alopecia areata. Some clones in this sample may be carry-over from other donors' samples. CDR3s include the opening cysteine and the closing phenylalanine or tryptophan. A D gene is named only where the DNA matches it firmly. Some rows have no size entry. The others give once, few or many, or a class for an expanded clone.

CDR3aa	CDR3nt	j_gene	d_gene	v_gene	abundance
CASQFGAHGWSNQPQHF	TGTGCCAGCCAATTCGGGGCCCACGGGTGGAGCAATCAGCCCCAGCATTTT	TRBJ1-5	-	TRBV12-3/TRBV12-4	few
CASSRPWGRSYNSPLHF	TGTGCCAGCAGCCGACCGTGGGGCCGCTCCTATAATTCACCCCTCCACTTT	TRBJ1-6	-	TRBV5-6	few
CASSSNTGVGYGYTF	TGTGCCAGCAGCTCCAACACAGGGGTAGGCTATGGCTACACCTTC	TRBJ1-2	TRBD1	TRBV13	few
CASRRDTYQETQYF	TGTGCCAGCAGGCGGGACACGTACCAAGAGACCCAGTACTTC	TRBJ2-5	-	TRBV27	-
CASSLVAGDSWGYTF	TGTGCCAGCAGCTTAGTGGCAGGGGACTCCTGGGGCTACACCTTC	TRBJ1-2	-	TRBV7-2	few
CASSLASFVGDEQFF	TGTGCCAGCAGCTTAGCCAGTTTCGTCGGGGATGAGCAGTTCTTC	TRBJ2-1	-	TRBV7-8	-
CASSFGRSNYGYTF	TGCGCCAGCAGCTTCGGCAGGTCTAACTATGGCTACACCTTC	TRBJ1-2	-	TRBV5-1	few
CASSLSSGEAFF	TGTGCCAGCAGCCTATCGTCTGGTGAAGCTTTCTTT	TRBJ1-1	-	TRBV2	few
CASSFWRTTGELFF	TGTGCCAGCAGTTTTTGGCGGACTACCGGGGAGCTGTTTTTT	TRBJ2-2	-	TRBV28	-
CSVPDSGETQYF	TGCAGCGTTCCGGACAGTGGGGAGACCCAGTACTTC	TRBJ2-5	-	TRBV29-1	-
CASSLTPGMYNSPLHF	TGTGCCAGCAGCTTAACACCAGGGATGTACAATTCACCCCTCCACTTT	TRBJ1-6	-	TRBV11-2	many
CASGGYNEQFF	TGTGCCAGTGGGGGGTACAATGAGCAGTTCTTC	TRBJ2-1	-	TRBV6-6	few
CASSQERGAGDFTDTQYF	TGCGCCAGCAGCCAAGAAAGGGGAGCGGGAGACTTCACAGATACGCAGTATTTT	TRBJ2-3	TRBD2	TRBV4-3	-
CASSLGTGSTYEQYF	TGTGCCAGCAGCTTGGGGACAGGGTCAACCTACGAGCAGTACTTC	TRBJ2-7	TRBD1	TRBV7-2	many
CASSLWGRDYGYTF	TGTGCCAGCAGTTTATGGGGCAGGGACTATGGCTACACCTTC	TRBJ1-2	-	TRBV12-3/TRBV12-4	-
CASRPPIGISTDTQYF	TGTGCCAGCAGACCCCCTATTGGGATCAGCACAGATACGCAGTATTTT	TRBJ2-3	-	TRBV6-2/TRBV6-3	few
CATNPGTGGADTQYF	TGTGCCACTAACCCCGGGACAGGGGGTGCGGATACGCAGTATTTT	TRBJ2-3	TRBD1	TRBV24-1	few
CASRSTSGPNTGELFF	TGTGCCAGCAGGTCCACTAGCGGCCCGAACACCGGGGAGCTGTTTTTT	TRBJ2-2	TRBD2	TRBV7-9	many
CASCAAKTDLSYEQYF	TGTGCCAGCTGCGCAGCGAAGACAGACCTATCCTACGAGCAGTACTTC	TRBJ2-7	-	TRBV18	many
CASSQAPGSTDTQYF	TGCGCCAGCAGCCAAGCCCCGGGGAGCACAGATACGCAGTATTTT	TRBJ2-3	-	TRBV4-1	many
CASSLWGNTEAFF	TGTGCCAGCAGTTTATGGGGGAACACTGAAGCTTTCTTT	TRBJ1-1	-	TRBV28	many
CASAVGQGNQPQHF	TGTGCCAGCGCCGTGGGGCAGGGCAATCAGCCCCAGCATTTT	TRBJ1-5	-	TRBV28	-
CSATWGRPNTEAFF	TGCAGTGCTACCTGGGGCAGGCCGAACACTGAAGCTTTCTTT	TRBJ1-1	-	TRBV20-1	few
CSVPPLGPSYNEQFF	TGCAGCGTCCCCCCTCTTGGGCCCTCCTACAATGAGCAGTTCTTC	TRBJ2-1	-	TRBV29-1	many
CASSQASREWETQYF	TGCGCCAGCAGCCAAGCCTCCCGGGAGTGGGAGACCCAGTACTTC	TRBJ2-5	-	TRBV4-1	many
CASSIGLAGGRLTPQETQYF	TGTGCCAGTAGTATAGGGCTAGCGGGGGGGCGCCTAACACCCCAAGAGACCCAGTACTTC	TRBJ2-5	TRBD2	TRBV19	many
CASSYTDRQETQYF	TGTGCCAGCAGTTACACGGACAGACAAGAGACCCAGTACTTC	TRBJ2-5	-	TRBV6-2/TRBV6-3	few
CSAMGLGEGYEQYF	TGCAGTGCTATGGGATTGGGGGAGGGGTACGAGCAGTACTTC	TRBJ2-7	TRBD2	TRBV20-1	-
CASRDYQVGANVLTF	TGTGCCAGTAGGGATTATCAGGTCGGGGCCAACGTCCTGACTTTC	TRBJ2-6	-	TRBV19	few
CASSTSFSTDTQYF	TGTGCCAGCAGCACTAGCTTTTCCACAGATACGCAGTATTTT	TRBJ2-3	-	TRBV5-4	few
CASSNTRGTSGSGTGELFF	TGTGCCAGCAGCAACACCAGGGGGACTAGCGGTTCCGGCACCGGGGAGCTGTTTTTT	TRBJ2-2	TRBD2	TRBV28	many
CASSLVGTGATSPQHF	TGTGCCAGCAGTTTAGTAGGGACAGGGGCGACTTCGCCCCAGCATTTT	TRBJ1-5	TRBD1	TRBV12-3/TRBV12-4	many
CASRAGPRDYGYTF	TGTGCCAGCAGGGCAGGGCCCCGGGACTATGGCTACACCTTC	TRBJ1-2	-	TRBV7-8	-
CASSQDGGGIINTEAFF	TGCGCCAGCAGCCAAGATGGAGGGGGCATCATCAACACTGAAGCTTTCTTT	TRBJ1-1	TRBD1	TRBV4-3	many
CAISDAEANYGYTF	TGTGCCATCAGTGACGCAGAAGCTAACTATGGCTACACCTTC	TRBJ1-2	-	TRBV10-3	few
CASSGKTSGSQNTGELFF	TGTGCCAGCAGCGGAAAGACTAGCGGGAGCCAGAACACCGGGGAGCTGTTTTTT	TRBJ2-2	TRBD2	TRBV5-4	many
CATSRGKVNQPQHF	TGTGCCACCAGCAGAGGGAAGGTTAATCAGCCCCAGCATTTT	TRBJ1-5	-	TRBV15	many
CASSPGTRRAEAFF	TGTGCCAGCTCACCAGGAACCCGGAGAGCTGAAGCTTTCTTT	TRBJ1-1	-	TRBV18	many
CASSLQGRGTYNEQFF	TGTGCCAGCAGCCTACAGGGTAGGGGGACCTACAATGAGCAGTTCTTC	TRBJ2-1	-	TRBV12-3/TRBV12-4	few
CASSRRTAGETQYF	TGTGCCAGCAGCCGAAGGACAGCTGGAGAGACCCAGTACTTC	TRBJ2-5	-	TRBV3-1	many
CASSYRPTDTQYF	TGTGCCAGCAGTTACCGGCCGACAGATACGCAGTATTTT	TRBJ2-3	-	TRBV6-2/TRBV6-3	few
CASSLQRGGYTF	TGTGCCAGCAGCCTACAGCGCGGCGGCTACACCTTC	TRBJ1-2	-	TRBV3-1	few
CASSLGPLPNYGYTF	TGTGCCAGCAGCTTGGGCCCTCTGCCCAACTATGGCTACACCTTC	TRBJ1-2	-	TRBV5-4	many
CASSLVPDTQYF	TGTGCCAGCAGCTTAGTCCCAGATACGCAGTATTTT	TRBJ2-3	-	TRBV7-2	many
CASGGQVTDTQYF	TGTGCCAGCGGTGGACAGGTCACAGATACGCAGTATTTT	TRBJ2-3	TRBD1	TRBV27	many
CATSREPGTEAFF	TGTGCCACCAGCAGAGAACCGGGCACTGAAGCTTTCTTT	TRBJ1-1	-	TRBV15	many
CASSEQGTLRSGNTIYF	TGCGCCAGCAGCGAACAGGGGACACTACGCTCTGGAAACACCATATATTTT	TRBJ1-3	TRBD1	TRBV5-1	many
CSVCLAGGREDTQYF	TGCAGCGTGTGCCTAGCGGGGGGGCGGGAAGATACGCAGTATTTT	TRBJ2-3	TRBD2	TRBV29-1	-
CASSESRGVGTEAFF	TGCGCCAGCAGTGAGTCCAGGGGGGTGGGCACTGAAGCTTTCTTT	TRBJ1-1	TRBD1	TRBV10-1	many
CASRDGSSPLHF	TGTGCCAGCAGGGATGGGAGTTCACCCCTCCACTTT	TRBJ1-6	-	TRBV5-4	many
CASRSGTSGYNEQFF	TGCGCCAGCAGGTCCGGGACTAGCGGCTACAATGAGCAGTTCTTC	TRBJ2-1	TRBD2	TRBV5-1	-
CASSLAGGNEKLFF	TGTGCCAGCAGTTTAGCGGGAGGAAATGAAAAACTGTTTTTT	TRBJ1-4	-	TRBV28	many
CSARDWSRNTEAFF	TGCAGTGCTAGAGATTGGAGCAGGAACACTGAAGCTTTCTTT	TRBJ1-1	-	TRBV20-1	many
CASSSTSGRRTDTQYF	TGTGCCAGCAGTTCCACTAGCGGGAGAAGGACAGATACGCAGTATTTT	TRBJ2-3	TRBD2	TRBV28	many
CASSKGGYEQYF	TGTGCCAGCAGCAAGGGCGGATACGAGCAGTACTTC	TRBJ2-7	-	TRBV21-1	few
CASSDEGGPNQPQHF	TGTGCCAGCAGTGACGAAGGAGGGCCCAATCAGCCCCAGCATTTT	TRBJ1-5	-	TRBV6-6	-
CASSSGQGASIQYF	TGCGCCAGCAGTTCCGGACAGGGGGCAAGCATTCAGTACTTC	TRBJ2-4	TRBD1	TRBV5-1	many
CASSQRGSGIRTDTQYF	TGTGCCAGCAGCCAACGGGGTAGCGGGATACGGACAGATACGCAGTATTTT	TRBJ2-3	TRBD2	TRBV13	-
CASSEGHGADTQYF	TGTGCCAGCAGTGAAGGCCACGGTGCAGATACGCAGTATTTT	TRBJ2-3	-	TRBV6-1	many